This T cell receptor (beta chain) appears in the sequencing data of a study of control samples from healthy donors and cancer patients. Only in-frame clones appear in the TCRdb table, and some are missing; sequencing was by immunoSEQ multiplex PCR. The sample has around 80,000 clones, 70% to 90% seen once; the top ten hold approximately 5.1%. The CDR3 is 13 amino acids. Germline CDR1 reads PRHDT; CDR2 reads FYEKMQ (reference sequence). Trimming removed 5 bases from V and 3 bases from J, with 10 bases in between. This chain links TRBV13 with TRBJ1-2; D unresolved. The specimen sequenced was blood. This sequence was found in a woman aged 45-65 years in good health. The CDR3 DNA follows: TGTGCCAGCAGCCCGGACCGGGACTATGGCTACACCTTC. Encoded protein: CASSPDRDYGYTF. The full variable domain, with the rest looked up from reference TRBV13 and TRBJ1-2, is AAGVIQSPRHLIKEKRETATLKCYPIPRHDTVYWYQQGPGQDPQFLISFYEKMQSDKGSIPDRFSAQQFSDYHSELNMSSLELGDSALYFCASSPDRDYGYTFGSGTRLTVV.